Listed below are T cell receptor beta chains from one sample, sequenced in a study of cytotoxic CD8 clonotypes in ibrutinib-treated CLL. Produced via immunoSEQ multiplex PCR; TCRdb's table is partial and in-frame only. The table records hundreds of thousands of clones, roughly 73% of them present only once. Specimen: PBMCs, collected after 12 months of ibrutinib treatment. These receptors were taken from a human donor with chronic lymphocytic leukemia. Each CDR3 is given without its conserved first and last residue. Each record gives: V gene, J gene, D gene, CDR3 protein. The D gene is left open where the match is weak.

V: TRBV5-4; J: TRBJ2-7; D: TRBD1; CDR3: ASSPGQDEQY
V: TRBV7-7; J: TRBJ2-7; D: -; CDR3: ASSFCVPEGHYEQY
V: TRBV6-5; J: TRBJ1-1; D: -; CDR3: ATYTWVGAF
V: TRBV7-3; J: TRBJ2-5; D: -; CDR3: ASSLTPEKTQY
V: TRBV4-1; J: TRBJ2-7; D: -; CDR3: ASSQGRSYEQY
V: TRBV21-1; J: TRBJ2-1; D: -; CDR3: ASSAVDRGFVNEQF
V: TRBV29-1; J: TRBJ2-1; D: TRBD2; CDR3: SVGLAGAYNEQF
V: TRBV6-4; J: TRBJ2-1; D: TRBD2; CDR3: ASTQTSGGAGEQF
V: TRBV5-6; J: TRBJ2-3; D: TRBD1; CDR3: ASSARQGVTDTQY
V: TRBV6-5; J: TRBJ1-1; D: -; CDR3: ASSSEGPNTEAF
V: TRBV5-6; J: TRBJ1-5; D: -; CDR3: ASSPGLSNQPQH
V: TRBV6-1; J: TRBJ2-5; D: -; CDR3: ASAQGKTQY
V: TRBV9; J: TRBJ2-1; D: -; CDR3: ASSLRQESYNEQF
V: TRBV4-1; J: TRBJ1-2; D: -; CDR3: ASSQYQMTSGYT
V: TRBV7-9; J: TRBJ1-2; D: -; CDR3: ASSPNQDYGYT
V: TRBV7-2; J: TRBJ1-2; D: TRBD1; CDR3: ASSSPKDRGEYGYT
V: TRBV4-2; J: TRBJ2-3; D: TRBD2; CDR3: ASSQDLLAGLFGTDTQY
V: TRBV19; J: TRBJ2-7; D: TRBD2; CDR3: ASSVSPAGGTYEQY
V: TRBV28; J: TRBJ2-1; D: -; CDR3: ASNKRASIYYNEQF
V: TRBV7-9; J: TRBJ1-2; D: -; CDR3: ASSPPATVGYT
V: TRBV20-1; J: TRBJ1-4; D: -; CDR3: SAPTRGSEF
V: TRBV7-9; J: TRBJ2-7; D: -; CDR3: ASSFLSVPYEQY
V: TRBV27; J: TRBJ2-5; D: -; CDR3: ASRPTWTLIRGETQY
V: TRBV7-3; J: TRBJ2-3; D: -; CDR3: ASSPDTSSTDTQY
V: TRBV5-1; J: TRBJ2-3; D: -; CDR3: ASSHEGGPLDTQY
V: TRBV27; J: TRBJ1-2; D: -; CDR3: ASSLLGRGYT
V: TRBV5-4; J: TRBJ2-5; D: TRBD2; CDR3: ASSFSSGAKTQY
V: TRBV19; J: TRBJ2-2; D: -; CDR3: ASKVRGSTGELF
V: TRBV2; J: TRBJ1-5; D: -; CDR3: ASRGQPQQPQH
V: TRBV2; J: TRBJ2-7; D: -; CDR3: ASSVTYEQY
V: TRBV5-1; J: TRBJ2-5; D: -; CDR3: ASSLDRPETQY
V: TRBV7-2; J: TRBJ1-1; D: -; CDR3: ASSPARWKTEAF
V: TRBV28; J: TRBJ2-1; D: TRBD2; CDR3: ASSSSSGSSYNEQF
V: TRBV6-1; J: TRBJ1-1; D: -; CDR3: ASRVGQLYTEAF
V: TRBV4-1; J: TRBJ1-1; D: -; CDR3: ASSQTRIHSTEAF
V: TRBV7-9; J: TRBJ1-2; D: TRBD1; CDR3: ASSDGSRFAGQGNYGYT
V: TRBV7-6; J: TRBJ2-1; D: -; CDR3: ASSPPGNNEQF
V: TRBV11-1; J: TRBJ1-1; D: TRBD1; CDR3: ASGDRGPAF
V: TRBV9; J: TRBJ1-1; D: -; CDR3: ASSNHVPGEAF
V: TRBV5-4; J: TRBJ2-1; D: -; CDR3: ASSLGDAYNEQF
V: TRBV7-9; J: TRBJ2-2; D: -; CDR3: ASSLLGYTGELF
V: TRBV11-2; J: TRBJ2-5; D: -; CDR3: ASSFDFQETQY
V: TRBV29-1; J: TRBJ1-5; D: TRBD1; CDR3: SAGQGGNQPQH
V: TRBV5-4; J: TRBJ2-3; D: -; CDR3: ASSSSLANTDTQY
V: TRBV27; J: TRBJ2-7; D: TRBD2; CDR3: ASRILAGVAEQY
V: TRBV27; J: TRBJ2-5; D: TRBD1; CDR3: ASTRQGLETQY
V: TRBV18; J: TRBJ2-1; D: TRBD2; CDR3: ASSPGLAGGGEQF
V: TRBV6-5; J: TRBJ2-7; D: -; CDR3: ASSAFPGSSYEQY
V: TRBV10-3; J: TRBJ1-5; D: TRBD1; CDR3: AISGTGEGNQPQH
V: TRBV27; J: TRBJ2-3; D: -; CDR3: ASSLTGTDTQY
V: TRBV7-9; J: TRBJ2-3; D: -; CDR3: ASTPGFSTDTQY
V: TRBV27; J: TRBJ2-3; D: -; CDR3: ATYDYTDTQY
V: TRBV7-6; J: TRBJ1-1; D: -; CDR3: ASRGIGNTEAF
V: TRBV25-1; J: TRBJ2-2; D: -; CDR3: ASSDTGTTNTGELF